This TCR beta chain was sequenced during a study of tissue T cells after allogeneic stem cell transplantation (dated by TCRdb to between 2021 and 2022). In terms of the full investigation: TCR beta repertoires were profiled across many tissues obtained from research autopsies of patients with and without GVHD, as well as in mouse models of GVHD. On the human side, the study was prospective and observational, with no blinding or randomization. Summary of the overall study and its limitations: Only a few T cell clones appeared in more than one patient, yet motif-based clustering showed tissue-specific repertoire signatures that were shared between patients. The patient cohort was small and clinically heterogeneous, and sampling depth was acknowledged as a limitation. Which tissue TCRs were alloreactive or antigen-specific was not determined in the study, and some of the clones might have been host cells that persisted. In both patients and mice, T cells from blood and spleen picked up only a limited part of the TCR repertoire that was detected in tissues. Within patients, how anatomically similar tissues were was a major factor shaping TCR repertoire composition, regardless of disease or transplant status.

V ends up 4 bases short and J 4 bases short, with an unmatched junction base count of 3. Reading the germline V gene gives CDR1 NNHDY and CDR2 SYVADS. The CDR3 sequence holds 14 residues, the cysteine and phenylalanine included. Only the CDR3 bases that were read are kept: 39 of them, in frame from base 1. Libraries were constructed by the immunoSEQ multiplex PCR assay. Adaptive Biotechnologies performed TCRbeta CDR3 sequencing at survey depth and reported CDR3 sequences, V/J genes, productive frequency, and template counts. Amplification of TCR beta CDR3 regions was performed from genomic DNA rather than from RNA. Per the source publication's procedure: Jensen-Shannon divergence served to quantify pairwise repertoire overlap between tissues, with 0 meaning identical and 1 meaning complete divergence. Tissues were clustered by single-linkage agglomerative hierarchical clustering of pairwise JSD values, and the clustering results were displayed as dendrograms. GLIPH2 was applied to all patient samples using simulation_depth 1000, kmer_min_depth 3, and cdr3_length_cutoff 8, and only groups with more than two unique CDR3s were retained. In a standardized tissue-overlap score, Jaccard GLIPH-group overlap across patients was extrapolated to a standard repertoire size of 1000 clones. To look at how diversity was associated with clinical or experimental variables, linear mixed-effect models were used, with tissue treated as a fixed effect and individual treated as a random effect. TCRdb retrieved this table from immuneACCESS and kept in-frame rearrangements only. Not all clones are present; in checked studies, unresolved V genes account for under half, and no reason is known for the remainder. V, J and clone size derive from that table, while D and trimming were established from the DNA sequence. The sample data list nearly 50,000 clones, and 73% of these were observed just once. 0.7% of the sample is held by the ten biggest clonotypes.

In the case of this clone: The antigen it binds to is not known. Mouse gene names and germline sequences are the ones reported for this receptor. Coverage ceases 1 residue before the CDR3 finishes, and the germline J gene fills in the end.

Sequenced input: sorted cells pooled from one or two spleens. The rearranged segments are TRBV13-3 and TRBJ1-4; TRBD1 agrees with 8 junctional bases. This TCR came from a pool of C57BL/6 mice in good health. Here the CDR3 is given as CASSPGGVNERLFF. The part of the CDR3 DNA that was read is TGTGCCAGCAGTCCAGGGGGCGTCAACGAAAGATTATTT. Beyond the CDR3, the reference TRBV13-3 and TRBJ1-4 genes provide the residues; the full variable domain reads: EAAVTQSPRSKVAVTGGKVTLSCHQTNNHDYMYWYRQDTGHGLRLIHYSYVADSTEKGDIPDGYKASRPSQENFSLILELASLSQTAVYFCASSPGGVNERLFFGHGTKLSVL.